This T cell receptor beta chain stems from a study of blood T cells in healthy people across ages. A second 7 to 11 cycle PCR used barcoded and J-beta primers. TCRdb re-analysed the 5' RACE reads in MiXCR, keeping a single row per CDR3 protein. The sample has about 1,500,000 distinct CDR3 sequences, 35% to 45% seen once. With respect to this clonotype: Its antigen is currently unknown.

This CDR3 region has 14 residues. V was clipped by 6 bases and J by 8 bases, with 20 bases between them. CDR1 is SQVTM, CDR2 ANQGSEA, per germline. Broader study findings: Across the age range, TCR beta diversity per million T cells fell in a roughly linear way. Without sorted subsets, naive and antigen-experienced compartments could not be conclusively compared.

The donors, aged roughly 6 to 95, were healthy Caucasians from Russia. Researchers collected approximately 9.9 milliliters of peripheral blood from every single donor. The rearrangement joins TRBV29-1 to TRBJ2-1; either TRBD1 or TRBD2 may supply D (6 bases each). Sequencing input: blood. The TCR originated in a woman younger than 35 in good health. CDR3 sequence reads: CSVLGAEGFDEQFF. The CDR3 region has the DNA TGCAGCGTCCTGGGGGCGGAGGGGTTCGATGAGCAGTTCTTC.